This T cell receptor (beta chain) is from a study of T cells after posttransplantation cyclophosphamide. TCRdb's table, derived via immunoSEQ multiplex PCR, lists solely in-frame clones and lacks some. The sample has 30,000 or so clones, about nine tenths seen once. Sequenced: PBMCs. The receptor's source is a man between 50 and 59 years old.

As DNA, the CDR3 is TGTGCCACCAGCAGAGATGAGGGAAATGAGCAGTTCTTC. Its protein is CATSRDEGNEQFF. The V call is TRBV15, the J call TRBJ2-1, with TRBD2 as a possible D gene (5 bases). The CDR3 runs to 13 residues. V lost 0 bases, J lost 7 bases, and 7 bases lay in between. Germline assignment: CDR1 LNHNV and CDR2 YYDKDF (reference sequence).